This T cell receptor (beta chain) was identified during a study of regulatory dendritic cells for organ transplantation. About the research overall: LPS was added to dendritic cell cultures on day 6.

Germline loops: CDR1 SGHTA, CDR2 FQGNSA. The CDR3 covers 17 residues. V shed 4 bases and J 0 bases; nucleotides not matched to a gene: 9. This clone was counted once. Antigen specificity is unknown. Study-level findings and limits: Mature dendritic cells appeared to drive more memory CD8+ clonal expansion than regulatory ones. Naive T cells showed high diversity, memory cells less, memory CD8+ least.

Using immunoSEQ multiplex PCR, the repertoire was profiled, and TCRdb retains in-frame clones only, with some absent. The top ten hold over 15% of the sample, which has 5,400 or so clones, under 85% seen once. Sorted T cells were CFSE-labeled and cultured 5 days with allogeneic regulatory or mature dendritic cells at 1:10. CD4+ or CD8+ T cells were sorted as naive CD45RA+ or memory CD45RO+. The source of this sequence is a human donor in good health. This chain joins TRBV7-2 and TRBJ2-3; TRBD2 matches 8 bases. Sequenced input: memory CD8+ T cells from blood cultured with regulatory dendritic cells. Subset here: CD45RO+ memory T cells. CDR3 bases: TGTGCCAGCAGCTCCGCTGCGGGGGGCGCTAGCACAGATACGCAGTATTTT. It translates to CASSSAAGGASTDTQYF.